Presented here are 30 T cell receptor beta chains from one specimen sequenced in a study of T-cell reconstitution after alpha-beta-depleted transplantation in children. Using unique molecular identifiers, the investigators prepared the TCRbeta library. From the PCR reads, TCRdb called clonotypes with MiXCR, one entry per CDR3 protein. The repertoire holds some 240,000 distinct CDR3 sequences, with around 12% as singletons. Sample: PBMCs from the stem cell graft donor, taken from the stem cell graft. The source is a human donor who donated a stem cell graft to a child with acute lymphoblastic leukemia.

At least ten counts were recorded for this clonotype. This sequence joins TRBV28 and TRBJ2-7; D is unclear. The CDR3 length is 12 residues. V was trimmed by 5 bases and J by 6 bases, leaving 11 bases between them. The germline V gene encodes CDR1 MDHEN and CDR2 SYDVKM. The CDR3 protein is CASSPLPLEQYF. CDR3 bases: TGTGCCAGCAGTCCACTACCCCTCGAGCAGTACTTC.

This clonotype was recorded at least ten times. This chain connects TRBV5-1 to TRBJ2-4; 9 bases map to TRBD2. The V segment lost 1 base and the J segment 6 bases; nucleotides outside the gene matches: 5. Germline CDR1 is SGHRS and CDR2 is YFSETQ. The CDR3 runs 15 residues. The CDR3, as DNA: TGCGCCAGCAGCTTGAATACAGCGGGGGGAAACATTCAGTACTTC. As protein: CASSLNTAGGNIQYF.

This clonotype showed up many times. The chain couples TRBV20-1 to TRBJ1-2; 8 positions match TRBD1. The V gene's germline CDR1 is DFQATT and CDR2 SNEGSKA (reference sequence). This CDR3 region has 16 residues. V was pared by 3 bases and J by 4 bases, with 13 bases of the junction left unmatched. The CDR3 DNA reads TGCAGTGCTAGTAGACAGGGGAACGTCTCGTCCTATGGCTACACCTTC. It codes for CSASRQGNVSSYGYTF.

This clonotype was recorded at least ten times. The chain joins TRBV6-5 to TRBJ1-5; D is uncertain. Germline CDR1 MNHEY, CDR2 SVGAGI. CDR3 size: 13 residues. V lost 0 bases, J lost 7 bases, and 7 bases lay in between. CDR3 sequence reads: CASSYSAGQPQHF. The CDR3 nucleotides read TGTGCCAGCAGTTACTCGGCAGGACAGCCCCAGCATTTT.

This clonotype has a count of ten or more. J is TRBJ1-5 and V is TRBV7-2; D perhaps matches TRBD1 (5 bases). The CDR3 extends over 16 amino acids. V shed 5 bases and J shed 6 bases, with 20 bases lying between them. Germline lookup yields CDR1 SGHTA and CDR2 FQGNSA. As DNA, the CDR3 is TGTGCCAGCAGCCTCACCGGGACGCTCAAAGTTCAGCCCCAGCATTTT. Protein product: CASSLTGTLKVQPQHF.

This clonotype was recorded at least ten times. The gene calls are TRBV12-3 or TRBV12-4 and TRBJ2-2; TRBD2 agrees at 12 bases. V trimming: 5 bases; J trimming: 1 base; junction bases outside the gene matches: 5. CDR3 length equals 17 residues. The CDR3 is CASSPLGLAGNTGELFF. CDR3 in DNA: TGTGCCAGCAGTCCTTTGGGACTAGCGGGGAACACCGGGGAGCTGTTTTTT.

This clonotype showed up many times. The chain recombines TRBV7-7 with TRBJ2-7, with no clear D. The CDR3 spans 14 residues. Trimming took 1 base from V and 0 from J, leaving 7 bases between them. Per germline, CDR1 SSHAT and CDR2 FNYEAQ (reference sequence). The CDR3 loop reads CASSLGASSYEQYF. CDR3 nucleotide sequence: TGTGCCAGCAGCTTAGGCGCAAGCTCCTACGAGCAGTACTTC.

In regard to this clonotype: At one boundary the junction diverges from the germline segment, which might be a read error. This chain links TRBV24-1 with TRBJ2-5, with D perhaps TRBD2 (5 bases). The germline V gene has CDR1 KGHDR and CDR2 SFDVKD. CDR3 length: 16 amino acids. The CDR3 region is CATSDFGRGGQETQHF. CDR3 coding DNA: TGTGCCACCAGTGATTTCGGACGCGGAGGCCAAGAGACCCAGCACTTC.

This chain connects TRBV14 to TRBJ2-4; possible D gene TRBD2, 6 bases. The V end was cut by 4 bases, the J end by 1 base, with 11 bases between. The CDR3 length is 15 residues. Looked up from germline, CDR1 is SGHDN and CDR2 is FVKESK. The chain's CDR3 is CASSLTGGAKNIQYF. The CDR3 coding sequence is TGTGCCAGCAGCCTAACTGGGGGGGCCAAAAACATTCAGTACTTC.

This clonotype was detected many times. The J gene is TRBJ2-7, the V gene TRBV30; D gene uncertain. This CDR3 is built from 12 residues. The germline V and J ends were trimmed by 1 base and 3 bases, with 7 bases remaining between them. Germline-derived CDR1 and CDR2 are GTSNPN and SVGIG (reference sequence). In nucleotides, the CDR3 is TGTGCCTGGAGTGACCTGTTCTACGAGCAGTACTTC. Amino acid sequence: CAWSDLFYEQYF. Filled out from reference TRBV30 and TRBJ2-7, the complete variable domain reads SQTIHQWPATLVQPVGSPLSLECTVEGTSNPNLYWYRQAAGRGLQLLFYSVGIGQISSEVPQNLSASRPQDRQFILSSKKLLLSDSGFYLCAWSDLFYEQYFGPGTRLTVT.

This clonotype has at least ten counts. The chain combines TRBV5-1 with TRBJ2-1; possibly TRBD1 for D (6 bases). The CDR3 loop spans 14 amino acids. Germline V gives CDR1 SGHRS, CDR2 YFSETQ. The V gene lost 0 bases and the J gene lost 4 bases, with 8 bases spanning the gap. CDR3 sequence reads: CASSLGQGYNEQFF. CDR3 nucleotide sequence: TGCGCCAGCAGCTTGGGGCAGGGGTACAATGAGCAGTTCTTC.

This clonotype appeared many times. This chain uses TRBV12-3 or TRBV12-4 with TRBJ2-7; D unclear. Trimming removed 2 bases from V and 5 bases from J, with 13 bases in between. CDR3 length: 14 amino acids. CDR3 residues: CASSLHRLLDEQYF. As DNA, the CDR3 is TGTGCCAGCAGTTTACATCGTCTCTTAGACGAGCAGTACTTC.

The chain has TRBV20-1 and TRBJ2-5; tentative D call: TRBD1 (6 bases). Germline lookup yields CDR1 DFQATT and CDR2 SNEGSKA (reference sequence). V lost 5 bases and J 5 bases, leaving 24 bases between the germline ends. CDR3 length: 16 residues. The CDR3 loop is CSAPGHGAVRGETQYF. The DNA for the CDR3 is TGCAGTGCTCCGGGACATGGGGCGGTGAGAGGGGAGACCCAGTACTTC.

There are a few counts of this clonotype. The chain recombines TRBV7-9 with TRBJ1-1, with D tentatively TRBD1 (6 bases). The V gene lost 3 bases and the J gene lost 0 bases, with 14 bases spanning the gap. The CDR3 is 16 amino acids. Looked up from germline, CDR1 is SEHNR and CDR2 is FQNEAQ (reference sequence). DNA of the CDR3: TGTGCCAGCAGCTTCTCCGGGACACCCCTGAACACTGAAGCTTTCTTT. This translates into CASSFSGTPLNTEAFF.

Points on this clonotype: The junction departs from germline at one end; a sequencing error may be responsible. The chain couples TRBV9 to TRBJ2-3, with 10 bases identical to TRBD1. Germline assignment: CDR1 SGDLS and CDR2 YYNGEE. The CDR3 totals 16 residues. The CDR3 reads CASSVRGTGVTDRQYF. The DNA of the CDR3 is TGTGCCAGCAGCGTTAGGGGGACAGGGGTCACAGATAGGCAGTATTTT.

This clonotype appeared a few times. J is TRBJ2-3 and V is TRBV4-2, with 7 bases identical to TRBD2. Unmatched junction bases numbered 8, after V lost 0 bases and J lost 2 bases. Per the germline V gene, CDR1 is LGHNA and CDR2 is YNFKEQ. The CDR3 is 17 amino acids. Here the CDR3 reads CASSQDSGGSPTDTQYF. The CDR3, as DNA: TGTGCCAGCAGCCAAGATAGTGGCGGGAGCCCCACAGATACGCAGTATTTT.

In this sample, this clonotype turned up many times. This chain links TRBV28 with TRBJ2-1, with 8 bases lining up with TRBD2. The V gene end was trimmed by 6 bases and the J gene end by 3 bases; junction bases not matched to a gene: 7. There are 15 residues in the CDR3. Germline V gene data show CDR1 as MDHEN and CDR2 as SYDVKM. CDR3 sequence: CASRPVAGGYNEQFF. DNA of the CDR3: TGTGCCAGCAGACCGGTTGCGGGAGGCTACAATGAGCAGTTCTTC.

This clonotype showed up many times. The V and J genes are TRBV4-2 and TRBJ2-7; D assignment may be TRBD1 or TRBD2 (6 bases each). The CDR3 loop spans 15 amino acids. Trimming took 1 base from V and 2 from J, leaving 12 bases between them. CDR1 and CDR2 (germline): LGHNA, YNFKEQ. CDR3 region: CASSQGGDNTYEQYF. The CDR3, as DNA: TGTGCCAGCAGCCAAGGGGGGGACAATACCTACGAGCAGTACTTC.

Many counts were recorded for this clonotype. The CDR3 bases are TGCAGTGCTACAGGGACTAGCGGGGCCGAGCAGTACTTC. Its translation is CSATGTSGAEQYF. The chain has TRBV20-1 and TRBJ2-7; 13 bases fit TRBD2. CDR1 and CDR2 from the germline V gene are DFQATT and SNEGSKA (reference sequence). This CDR3 is built from 13 residues. The V segment lost 4 bases and the J segment 6 bases; nucleotides outside the gene matches: 3.

This clonotype has at least ten counts. This chain joins TRBV19 and TRBJ2-1; a weak D match, TRBD2 (5 bases). Looked up from germline, CDR1 is LNHDA and CDR2 is SQIVND (reference sequence). The CDR3 covers 15 residues. Trimming took 3 bases from V and 12 from J, leaving 21 bases between them. DNA for the CDR3: TGTGCCAGTAGTATGCAAATGTCCGGGGAGCCTCTGCAGTTCTTC. Protein product: CASSMQMSGEPLQFF.

This clonotype has a count of ten or more. The V gene is TRBV12-3 or TRBV12-4, the J gene TRBJ1-4; D unclear. The V end was cut by 4 bases, the J end by 4 bases, with 10 bases between. This CDR3 comprises 14 residues. The CDR3 nucleotides are TGTGCCAGCAGTTGGAGACACCTTAATGAAAAACTGTTTTTT. Translating it yields CASSWRHLNEKLFF.

This clonotype was counted at least ten times. The chain uses TRBV11-2 and TRBJ1-2; D is possibly TRBD1 (5 bases). Germline CDR1 SGHAT, CDR2 FQNNGV. The CDR3 runs to 14 residues. The V end was cut by 5 bases, the J end by 0 bases, with 10 bases between. The CDR3 here is CASSVDSANYGYTF. In DNA form, the CDR3 reads TGTGCCAGCAGCGTCGACAGTGCTAACTATGGCTACACCTTC.

This clonotype was observed many times. The genes are TRBV4-3 and TRBJ2-4, with a tentative D call TRBD1 (5 bases). V shed 1 base and J shed 2 bases, with 9 bases lying between them. This CDR3 region has 15 residues. Germline V CDR1 and CDR2: LGHNA, YSLEER. The CDR3 bases are TGCGCCAGCAGCCAAGGTCCAGGGACCAAAAACATTCAGTACTTC. Translating it yields CASSQGPGTKNIQYF.

This clonotype showed up many times. V and J are TRBV6-2 or TRBV6-3 and TRBJ1-1; no reliable D call. V dropped 3 bases and J dropped 6 bases, with 8 bases sitting between them. This CDR3 has 12 amino acids. Per germline, CDR1 MNHEY and CDR2 SVGEGT. The CDR3 loop reads CASSYPYSEAFF. The CDR3 bases are TGTGCCAGCAGTTATCCTTACTCTGAAGCTTTCTTT.

This clonotype occurred a few times. The gene calls are TRBV3-1 and TRBJ1-6; D is uncertain. This CDR3 has 18 amino acids. Looked up from germline, CDR1 is LGHDT and CDR2 is YNNKEL (reference sequence). V shed 0 bases and J shed 0 bases, with 12 bases lying between them. The CDR3 coding sequence is TGTGCCAGCAGCCAAGAGTACTGGGAGAGCTCCTATAATTCACCCCTCCACTTT. Translation: CASSQEYWESSYNSPLHF.

This clonotype showed up just a few times. The rearrangement joins TRBV6-1 to TRBJ2-5; perhaps TRBD2 as D (5 bases). This CDR3 region has 15 residues. Trimming cost V 6 bases and J 5 bases, with 19 bases left between them. In germline, CDR1 is MNHNS, CDR2 SASEGT. The CDR3 sequence is CASSPLRGPGETQYF. The CDR3 nucleotides are TGTGCCAGCAGCCCTCTCCGGGGTCCTGGGGAGACCCAGTACTTC.

This clonotype was found many times. This chain uses TRBV6-5 with TRBJ1-5, with no clear D. Trimming shortened V by 3 bases and J by 4 bases, and 13 bases separated the two germline ends. The CDR3 runs 15 residues. Germline assignment: CDR1 MNHEY and CDR2 SVGAGI. Here the CDR3 reads CASSYSSLGNQPQHF. CDR3 nucleotides: TGTGCCAGCAGTTATTCGTCGTTGGGAAATCAGCCCCAGCATTTT.

This clonotype was observed at least ten times. The chain recombines TRBV20-1 with TRBJ2-1; 10 bases are shared with TRBD2. CDR1 is DFQATT, CDR2 SNEGSKA, per germline (reference sequence). V was pared by 0 bases and J by 2 bases, with 4 bases of the junction left unmatched. The CDR3 runs to 16 residues. The chain's CDR3 is CSARDPGTSAYNEQFF. The CDR3 nucleotides read TGCAGTGCTAGAGATCCCGGGACTAGCGCCTACAATGAGCAGTTCTTC.

Many counts were recorded for this clonotype. The chain has TRBV9 and TRBJ2-1; D might be TRBD2 (6 bases). The germline V gene has CDR1 SGDLS and CDR2 YYNGEE. The CDR3 has 10 residues. Deletions cut 7 bases from V and 11 bases from J, with 10 bases between. Here the CDR3 reads CASAGSQQFF. As DNA, the CDR3 is TGTGCCAGCGCGGGAAGCCAGCAGTTCTTC.

The chain recombines TRBV6-5 with TRBJ2-7; the D gene is possibly TRBD1 (5 bases). CDR1 and CDR2 (germline): MNHEY, SVGAGI. This CDR3 comprises 15 residues. Trimming removed 0 bases from V and 7 bases from J, with 16 bases in between. This CDR3 reads CASSYSRSTSGEQYF. The CDR3 DNA reads as TGTGCCAGCAGTTACTCGAGATCGACATCAGGGGAGCAGTACTTC.